The 15 T cell receptor gamma chains below all came from one sample that was sequenced in a study of gamma-delta T cells after stem cell transplantation. TCRdb reanalysed the RT-PCR reads via CATT. The sample carries 3,200 or so gamma-chain clones, nearly 5% recorded once. The source material was gamma-delta T cells. The source is a human donor. It is not recorded whose cells these are; they may come from a transplant donor.

The gene calls are TRGV3 and TRGJ1 or TRGJ2. The CDR3 has 15 amino acids. V shed 0 bases, J shed 3 bases, and the junction held 8 bases outside the gene matches. Germline V gene lookup returns CDR1 VTNTFY and CDR2 YDVSTARD (reference sequence). The DNA of the CDR3 is TGTGCCACCTGGGACAGGCCCTATCCTTATTATAAGAAACTCTTT. Residues: CATWDRPYPYYKKLF.

With regard to this clone: Since a far larger clone is one base different, this is likely a read error. Other DNA sequences in this specimen translate into the identical CDR3. J is TRGJ1 or TRGJ2 and V is TRGV3. The CDR3 spans 13 residues. The V gene's germline CDR1 is VTNTFY and CDR2 YDVSTARD (reference sequence). CDR3 protein: CATWDRPEYKKLF. For the CDR3, the DNA is TGTGCCACCTGGGACAGGCCGGAGTATAAGAAGCTCTTT.

The rearrangement links TRGV9 to TRGJP. V lost 2 bases to trimming and J lost 7 bases; unmatched junction nucleotides: 8. CDR3 length: 17 amino acids. Germline CDR1 reads GITISATS; CDR2 reads ISYDGTV (reference sequence). CDR3 DNA: TGTGCCTTGTGGGAGGACTGCGGGGAGTTGGGCAAAAAAATCAAGGTATTT. Its translation is CALWEDCGELGKKIKVF.

This clone was counted only a few times. A read error may produce the germline difference seen at one junction end. The chain recombines TRGV2 with TRGJP1. This CDR3 is 14 amino acids long. The V gene's germline CDR1 is EGSNGY and CDR2 YDSYNSKV. The CDR3 nucleotides are TGTGCCACCTGGGACGGCCTTACTGATTGGTTCAAGATATTT. Translating it yields CATWDGLTDWFKIF.

As to this clone: Given a much more abundant clone one base away, this may be a read error. J is TRGJ1 or TRGJ2 and V is TRGV9. Germline V gene data show CDR1 as GITISATS and CDR2 as ISYDGTV (reference sequence). The CDR3 sequence is 9 residues long. The CDR3 sequence is CALWEVGLF. In DNA, the CDR3 is TGCGCCTTGTGGGAGGTAGGACTCTTT.

This clone rates as medium-sized (0.01 to 0.1%). The V gene is TRGV8, the J gene TRGJP2. V lost 5 bases and J lost 2; bases outside the gene matches: 2. Germline loops: CDR1 VENAVY, CDR2 YDSYNSRV. The CDR3 has 13 amino acids. CDR3 DNA: TGTGCCACCTGGGTCAGTAGTGATTGGATCAAGACGTTT. This codes for CATWVSSDWIKTF.

V gene TRGV9 combines with J gene TRGJP. From germline, CDR1 is GITISATS and CDR2 ISYDGTV (reference sequence). The CDR3 sequence is 18 residues long. Unmatched junction bases numbered 7, after V lost 1 base and J lost 4 bases. In DNA, the CDR3 is TGTGCCTTGTGGGAGGTTCTCCAACAAGAGTTGGGCAAAAAAATCAAGGTATTT. Translated: CALWEVLQQELGKKIKVF.

By share, this clone ranks as medium-sized. This likely stems from a read error, as it lies one base from a far larger clone. Distinct nucleotide sequences in the sample also encode this CDR3. The genes are TRGV9 and TRGJP. Looked up from germline, CDR1 is GITISATS and CDR2 is ISYDGTV (reference sequence). Losses at the gene ends were 0 bases for V and 7 bases for J; bases not matched to a gene: 3. This CDR3 region has 16 residues. In DNA form, the CDR3 reads TGTGCCTTGTGGGAGGTGCATGAGTTGGGCAAAAAAATCAAGGTATTT. This encodes CALWEVHELGKKIKVF.

With regard to this clone: Distinct nucleotide sequences in the sample also encode this CDR3. This chain uses TRGV9 with TRGJP. J was trimmed by 7 bases and V by 5 bases; bases with no gene match: 14. The CDR3 is 18 residues long. Per germline, CDR1 GITISATS and CDR2 ISYDGTV (reference sequence). DNA for the CDR3: TGTGCCTTGTGGGGCAGCCTAAAACGGGAGTTGGGCAAAAAAATCAAGGTATTT. This translates into CALWGSLKRELGKKIKVF.

As to this clone: TCRdb's protein for this DNA is that of a much larger clone and differs from the translation at residue 4, likely a read error; the protein shown is the DNA translation. The chain couples TRGV9 to TRGJP. The CDR3 is 16 amino acids. V was clipped by 7 bases and J by 4 bases; unmatched bases: 7. CDR1 and CDR2 (germline): GITISATS, ISYDGTV (reference sequence). In DNA, the CDR3 is TGTGCCTTGTGCGAGAATCAAGAGTTGGGCAAAAAAATCAAGGTATTT. It yields the protein CALCENQELGKKIKVF.

This clone is classed as medium-sized (0.01 to 0.1%). The chain joins TRGV4 to TRGJP2. This CDR3 is built from 17 residues. Germline V CDR1 and CDR2: EGSTGY, YDSYTSSV. The ends lost 6 bases at V and 5 bases at J; junction bases unmatched: 18. CDR3 sequence: CATWHSSPDESDWIKTF. DNA for the CDR3: TGTGCCACCTGGCATTCCTCCCCCGATGAGAGTGATTGGATCAAGACGTTT.

This clone was counted only a few times. The chain employs TRGV9 and TRGJP. The CDR3 spans 18 residues. V was pared by 3 bases and J by 9 bases, with 14 bases of the junction left unmatched. Germline values: CDR1 GITISATS, CDR2 ISYDGTV (reference sequence). In nucleotides, the CDR3 is TGTGCCTTGTGGGAGCCGAACTCAACGAGGTTGGGCAAAAAAATCAAGGTATTT. The encoded protein is CALWEPNSTRLGKKIKVF.

V and J are TRGV3 and TRGJ1 or TRGJ2. V was clipped by 3 bases and J by 2 bases; unmatched bases: 10. CDR1 and CDR2 (germline): VTNTFY, YDVSTARD (reference sequence). The CDR3 has 15 residues. The CDR3 here is CATWDASQDYYKKLF. The CDR3 DNA sequence: TGTGCCACCTGGGACGCCTCGCAGGATTATTATAAGAAACTCTTT.

For this clone: Other DNA variants within this sample encode the same CDR3. The chain links TRGV9 to TRGJP. The CDR3 extends over 17 amino acids. V dropped 0 bases and J dropped 4; count of bases not matched to a gene: 3. Per germline, CDR1 GITISATS and CDR2 ISYDGTV (reference sequence). For the CDR3, the DNA is TGTGCCTTGTGGGAGGTGTCACAAGAGTTGGGCAAAAAAATCAAGGTATTT. It specifies CALWEVSQELGKKIKVF.

This clone is classed as medium-sized. The rearrangement uses TRGV9 and TRGJP. From germline, CDR1 is GITISATS and CDR2 ISYDGTV (reference sequence). After removal of 5 bases from V and 3 bases from J, the junction contained 7 bases not matched to a gene. This CDR3 is built from 17 residues. CDR3 in amino acids: CALWGMPQELGKKIKVF. In DNA, the CDR3 is TGTGCCTTGTGGGGCATGCCGCAAGAGTTGGGCAAAAAAATCAAGGTATTT.